This T cell receptor (beta chain) was retrieved from a study of T cell clonotyping in hematopoietic cell transplantation. Turning to this clone: Its antigen is undetermined.

Samples: about 28 days before transplant, then days 30, 100 and 180 after. Study findings and constraints: Few recipient clonotypes overlapped donors; over 97% were de novo at given depth. Higher Inverse Simpson Index values in graft donor and pretransplant recipient predicted broader posttransplant TCR diversity. No sorting was done, leaving CD4 and CD8 contributions mixed.

The germline gives CDR1 SGHAT, CDR2 FQNNGV. The length of the CDR3 is 16 residues. The junction had 9 bases not matched to a gene; V was cut back by 0 bases and J by 10 bases. The table came from immunoSEQ multiplex PCR; TCRdb's copy has only in-frame clones and leaves some out. The sample contains fewer than 8,000 clones, approximately 94% of which appear only once. The J gene is TRBJ2-1, the V gene TRBV11-2, with 10 bases identical to TRBD2. This receptor was identified in a male patient in his sixties or seventies who had an allogeneic stem cell transplant from an unrelated donor, so T cells may come from the graft donor. Some clones in this sample may be carry-over from other donors' samples. Sequenced here: peripheral blood mononuclear cells, sampled 30 days after allogeneic stem cell transplant. The CDR3 here is CASSLDLSSGSWEQFF. The CDR3 DNA reads TGTGCCAGCAGCTTAGATCTTTCTAGCGGGAGCTGGGAGCAGTTCTTC.